A single sample gave rise to the 31 T cell receptor beta chains below, sequenced in a study of T cells in women clearing cervical HPV infection. Measured with immunoSEQ multiplex PCR; TCRdb has only the in-frame clones, and not every one. Recorded for this sample: approximately 41,000 clones. Sequencing was carried out using blood buffy coat. The receptors stem from a woman aged 18 to 75 with a cervical HPV16 infection that either progressed to CIN3+ or cleared (not recorded which).

As to this clone: The read ends 3 residues early relative to the CDR3; the germline J gene fills the gap. The V and J genes are TRBV7-6 and TRBJ2-7; D possibly corresponds to TRBD1 (7 bases). CDR3 length: 14 residues. V lost 0 bases to trimming and J lost 4 bases, with 10 bases between them. Germline V gives CDR1 SGHVS, CDR2 FNYEAQ. CDR3 bases read: TGTGCCAGCAGCTTAGCGGAGGGGGCGTACGAG. As protein: CASSLAEGAYE. The whole CDR3 protein reads CASSLAEGAYEQYF.

Of note for this clone: The CDR3 goes on 3 residues after the read ends, and that part is filled in from the germline J gene. The chain joins TRBV5-4 to TRBJ2-1; TRBD2 might be the D (5 bases). The CDR3 length is 13 residues. Germline V gene data show CDR1 as SGHNT and CDR2 as YYREEE (reference sequence). The V end lost 6 bases, the J end lost 5 bases, and 12 bases lay between the germline ends. The part of the CDR3 DNA that was read is TGTGCCAGCACCCGGGGTCAGAACAATGAG. It specifies CASTRGQNNE. The entire CDR3 sequence reads CASTRGQNNEQFF.

Comments on this clone: The read stops 3 residues short of the end of the CDR3; the missing end is completed from the germline J gene. The sample holds other DNA sequences that translate to the same CDR3. The chain has TRBV13 and TRBJ2-3; 13 bases match TRBD2. Looked up from germline, CDR1 is PRHDT and CDR2 is FYEKMQ (reference sequence). The V segment lost 5 bases and the J segment 5 bases; nucleotides outside the gene matches: 7. The CDR3 consists of 16 residues. Incomplete CDR3 DNA: TGTGCCAGCAGCGGACTAGCGGGAGTTCACAGAGATACG. The encoded protein is CASSGLAGVHRDT. The CDR3 in its entirety is CASSGLAGVHRDTQYF.

Incomplete CDR3 DNA: TGTGCCAGAAGCGGGACAGGGGACCTATATAGCAATCAGCCC. It yields the protein CARSGTGDLYSNQP. The entire CDR3 protein reads CARSGTGDLYSNQPQHF. V gene TRBV5-3 combines with J gene TRBJ1-5; 10 bases are a match to TRBD1. Sequencing ends 3 residues short of the CDR3 end; the germline J gene provides the rest. TRBV5-3 is recorded as an ORF, its role being uncertain. V gave up 4 bases and J gave up 0 bases; unmatched junction bases: 7. The CDR3 has 17 amino acids.

In regard to this clone: Coverage ceases 3 residues before the CDR3 finishes, and the germline J gene fills in the end. The rearrangement joins TRBV7-3 to TRBJ1-2, with 8 bases identical to TRBD1. The germline gives CDR1 SGHTA, CDR2 FQGTGA. The CDR3 covers 17 residues. Trimming removed 5 bases from V and 0 bases from J; junction bases left unmatched: 11. The CDR3 loop is CASSRTGSGGANYGYTF. Incomplete CDR3 DNA: TGTGCCAGCAGCCGGACAGGGTCAGGTGGAGCTAACTATGGC.

Comment on this clone: Read coverage stops 3 residues before the CDR3 terminus; the germline J gene supplies the remainder. The chain carries TRBV7-3 and TRBJ1-6, with D hard to call. Germline assignment: CDR1 SGHTA and CDR2 FQGTGA. The V end was cut by 2 bases, the J end by 6 bases, with 8 bases between. CDR3 size: 14 residues. The CDR3 here is CASSLLGSNSPLHF. The CDR3 bases that were read are TGTGCCAGCAGCTTATTGGGCTCTAATTCACCC.

On this clone: The read finishes 3 residues shy of the CDR3 end, and the germline J gene is used to complete it. The chain carries TRBV12-5 and TRBJ2-1; TRBD1 matches at 8 bases. This CDR3 contains 17 residues. Per the germline V gene, CDR1 is LGHNT and CDR2 is FRNRAP. The trim removed 0 bases at V and 3 bases at J, leaving 7 bases unmatched. The part of the CDR3 DNA that was read is TGTGCTAGTGGTTTGGTACTCCAGGGGGCAAGCTACAATGAG. This translates into CASGLVLQGASYNE. The entire CDR3 protein reads CASGLVLQGASYNEQFF.

For this clone: The read is 3 residues too short to cover the CDR3 end, so that end is filled in from the germline J gene. The V gene is TRBV28, the J gene TRBJ1-1, with 8 bases fitting TRBD1. With 6 bases clipped from V and 1 base from J, the junction kept 4 bases outside the gene matches. The CDR3 is 14 amino acids. Germline V gives CDR1 MDHEN, CDR2 SYDVKM. CDR3: CASRFGQGNTEAFF. CDR3 DNA (partial): TGTGCCAGCAGATTCGGACAGGGGAACACTGAA.

Partial CDR3 DNA: TGCAGTGCTATCCTAGCGGGAGTGGCAGGGAATGAG. It encodes CSAILAGVAGNE. In full, the CDR3 is CSAILAGVAGNEQFF. The V gene is TRBV20-1, the J gene TRBJ2-1, with 10 bases fitting TRBD2. The CDR3 end falls 3 residues outside the read, so it is completed with the germline J gene. Germline CDR1 reads DFQATT; CDR2 reads SNEGSKA (reference sequence). The CDR3 is 15 residues long. The J segment lost 7 bases and the V segment lost 4 bases, leaving 10 bases of the junction unmatched.

This clone is called medium-sized based on its frequency. Read coverage stops 3 residues before the CDR3 terminus; the germline J gene supplies the remainder. The rearrangement uses TRBV5-1 and TRBJ1-2, with D maybe TRBD1 (6 bases). Per germline, CDR1 SGHRS and CDR2 YFSETQ. The length of the CDR3 is 16 residues. Trimming shortened V by 4 bases and J by 5 bases, and 21 bases separated the two germline ends. The CDR3 sequence is CASSPSDSGGPYGYTF. The CDR3 bases that were read are TGCGCCAGCAGCCCCTCGGACAGCGGGGGTCCGTATGGC.

Remarks on this clone: The CDR3 end lies 3 residues beyond the end of the read and is filled in from the germline J gene. The J gene is TRBJ1-1, the V gene TRBV7-9; D unresolved. The V gene's germline CDR1 is SEHNR and CDR2 FQNEAQ (reference sequence). This CDR3 region has 14 residues. Trimming left V 1 base short and J 3 bases short, with 9 bases between. The sequenced part of the CDR3 DNA is TGTGCCAGCAGCTTAGAGGGCGGGTACACTGAA. Its translation is CASSLEGGYTE. The entire CDR3 protein is CASSLEGGYTEAFF.

In the case of this clone: The CDR3 end falls 3 residues outside the read, so it is completed with the germline J gene. The chain joins TRBV20-1 to TRBJ2-5; 10 positions agree with TRBD2. Germline V gene sequence: CDR1 DFQATT, CDR2 SNEGSKA (reference sequence). The CDR3 runs to 16 residues. V lost 1 base, J lost 1 base, and 6 bases stayed unmatched. CDR3 loop: CSARGTSGNIQETQYF. The sequenced part of the CDR3 DNA is TGCAGTGCTAGAGGGACTAGCGGCAATATCCAAGAGACC.

The CDR3 reads CASSLMSGGAKETQYF. The sequenced part of the CDR3 DNA is TGTGCCAGCAGCTTGATGAGCGGGGGGGCCAAAGAGACC. The chain links TRBV5-4 to TRBJ2-5; 10 bases line up with TRBD2. The read ends 3 residues shy of where the CDR3 ends; the end is completed using the germline J gene. CDR1 is SGHNT and CDR2 is YYREEE in the germline V gene (reference sequence). This CDR3 region has 16 residues. J gave up 3 bases and V 1 base, and 6 bases lay outside the gene matches.

Turning to this clone: The read ends 3 residues early relative to the CDR3; the germline J gene fills the gap. The rearrangement uses TRBV23-1 and TRBJ2-3, with 9 bases aligning to TRBD1. TRBV23-1 is an ORF, and what it does is uncertain. This CDR3 comprises 18 residues. The V and J ends lost 4 bases and 5 bases, in that order; junction bases with no gene match: 16. CDR3 region: CASSPPQTTGGLLDTQYF. CDR3 DNA (partial): TGCGCCAGCAGTCCCCCCCAAACGACAGGGGGTCTCCTAGATACG.

The CDR3 DNA, read in part, is TGTGCCAGCAGTGCAGGGGGCGGCTACGAG. Translated, it gives CASSAGGGYE. The entire CDR3 protein reads CASSAGGGYEQYF. J is TRBJ2-7 and V is TRBV6-2 or TRBV6-3; the match to TRBD1 covers 8 bases. The CDR3 end falls 3 residues outside the read, so it is completed with the germline J gene. Germline-derived CDR1 and CDR2 are MNHEY and SVGEGT. The CDR3 has 13 residues. J was trimmed by 3 bases and V by 5 bases; bases with no gene match: 3.

With respect to this clone: The CDR3 extends 3 residues past the end of the read, so its final part is completed from the germline J gene. The chain links TRBV6-1 to TRBJ2-1; D not certain. V was pared by 1 base and J by 9 bases, with 7 bases between. The germline V gene has CDR1 MNHNS and CDR2 SASEGT. The CDR3 contains 12 residues. The CDR3 loop reads CASSEVRLEQFF. Partial CDR3 DNA: TGTGCCAGCAGTGAAGTAAGGCTTGAG.

A note on this clone: The DNA ends 3 residues before the CDR3 does, and the rest of the CDR3 is filled in from the germline J gene. The chain employs TRBV10-1 and TRBJ2-7; D might be TRBD2 (5 bases). This CDR3 is 14 amino acids long. The germline V gene has CDR1 WNHNN and CDR2 SYGVQD (reference sequence). Trimming stripped 3 bases from V and 3 bases from J, with 12 bases between. This CDR3 reads CASSDSAELYEQYF. The CDR3 bases that were read are TGCGCCAGCAGTGATTCAGCGGAACTCTACGAG.

With respect to this clone: The read halts 3 residues ahead of the CDR3 end, with the missing end drawn from the germline J gene. This chain uses TRBV7-2 with TRBJ2-7, with D possibly matching TRBD2 (5 bases). The CDR3 consists of 14 residues. Germline V gene lookup returns CDR1 SGHTA and CDR2 FQGNSA. V was shortened by 3 bases and J by 0 bases, with 9 bases between the two germline ends. Incomplete CDR3 DNA: TGTGCCAGCAGCTTGCCTAGCACCTCCTACGAG. It encodes CASSLPSTSYE. The full CDR3 is CASSLPSTSYEQYF.

As for this clone: The read terminates 3 residues ahead of where the CDR3 ends, so the germline J gene completes it. The chain combines TRBV18 with TRBJ2-2; D gene uncertain. The germline gives CDR1 KGHSH, CDR2 LQKENI. V was trimmed by 2 bases and J by 1 base, leaving 5 bases between them. The CDR3 covers 14 residues. CDR3: CASSPGRNTGELFF. CDR3 DNA (partial): TGTGCCAGCTCACCAGGGCGGAACACCGGGGAG.

Regarding this clone: The read ends 3 residues early relative to the CDR3; the germline J gene fills the gap. The rearrangement uses TRBV5-1 and TRBJ2-3; 12 bases map to TRBD2. V was pared by 6 bases and J by 3 bases, with 5 bases of the junction left unmatched. This CDR3 has 15 residues. Germline V gene lookup returns CDR1 SGHRS and CDR2 YFSETQ. The sequenced CDR3 bases are TGCGCCAGCACCCTGACTAGCGGGAGAACAGATACG. Translating gives CASTLTSGRTDT. Given in full, the CDR3 is CASTLTSGRTDTQYF.

To note about this clone: The DNA ends 3 residues before the CDR3 does, and the rest of the CDR3 is filled in from the germline J gene. The chain links TRBV7-2 to TRBJ2-7; D possibly corresponds to TRBD1 (5 bases). Germline CDR1 reads SGHTA; CDR2 reads FQGNSA. The CDR3 is 15 residues long. The V end was cut by 1 base, the J end by 4 bases, with 14 bases between. CDR3 sequence: CASSLGTGHQYEQYF. CDR3 DNA (partial): TGTGCCAGCAGCTTAGGTACAGGCCATCAGTACGAG.

As for this clone: The read terminates 3 residues ahead of where the CDR3 ends, so the germline J gene completes it. This rearrangement joins TRBV5-4 to TRBJ2-3; the D gene is possibly TRBD2 (7 bases). The germline gives CDR1 SGHNT, CDR2 YYREEE (reference sequence). CDR3 length: 13 residues. V gave up 2 bases and J gave up 4 bases, with 8 bases separating them. CDR3 bases read: TGTGCCAGCAGCTTAGGGGGGGCAGATACG. Protein: CASSLGGADT. The full CDR3 is CASSLGGADTQYF. The full variable domain, completed using reference TRBV5-4 and TRBJ2-3, is ETGVTQSPTHLIKTRGQQVTLRCSSQSGHNTVSWYQQALGQGPQFIFQYYREEENGRGNFPPRFSGLQFPNYSSELNVNALELDDSALYLCASSLGGADTQYFGPGTRLTVL.

The part of the CDR3 DNA that was read is TGTGCCAGCAGGCCCCCACAGTCCTACGAG. Translating gives CASRPPQSYE. The entire CDR3 sequence reads CASRPPQSYEQYF. The gene calls are TRBV28 and TRBJ2-7; D gene unclear. The observed sequence ends 3 residues before the CDR3 terminus, with the missing tail filled in from the germline J gene. This CDR3 spans 13 amino acids. In germline, CDR1 is MDHEN, CDR2 SYDVKM. The V and J ends lost 6 bases and 1 base respectively, with 10 bases between them.

For this clone: The read comes to an end 3 residues before the CDR3 does, leaving the germline J gene to fill in the end. The chain carries TRBV18 and TRBJ1-2; 10 bases agree with TRBD1. Germline V CDR1 and CDR2: KGHSH, LQKENI. The junction had 5 bases not matched to a gene; V was cut back by 3 bases and J by 4 bases. This CDR3 region has 15 residues. Partial CDR3 DNA: TGTGCCAGCTCACCCGGGACAGGGGACACCTATGGC. Protein product: CASSPGTGDTYG. The full CDR3 protein reads CASSPGTGDTYGYTF.

As concerns this clone: The CDR3 goes on 3 residues after the read ends, and that part is filled in from the germline J gene. The chain employs TRBV5-1 and TRBJ2-2, with a weak D call TRBD2 (6 bases). Trimming shortened V by 0 bases and J by 1 base, and 10 bases separated the two germline ends. Germline CDR1 and CDR2: SGHRS and YFSETQ. This CDR3 spans 16 amino acids. The CDR3 reads CASSLGGGWNTGELFF. The sequenced part of the CDR3 DNA is TGCGCCAGCAGCTTGGGAGGAGGGTGGAACACCGGGGAG.

Worth noting for this clone: Read coverage stops 3 residues before the CDR3 terminus; the germline J gene supplies the remainder. This chain joins TRBV7-9 and TRBJ1-1; 7 nucleotides align to TRBD1. The V segment lost 5 bases and the J segment 5 bases; nucleotides outside the gene matches: 5. Germline V gene sequence: CDR1 SEHNR, CDR2 FQNEAQ (reference sequence). This CDR3 spans 13 amino acids. CDR3 DNA (partial): TGTGCCAGCAGCCCCCGGACAGGTACTGAA. Translation gives CASSPRTGTE. The CDR3 reads in full as CASSPRTGTEAFF. The variable domain in full, with the rest retrieved from reference TRBV7-9 and TRBJ1-1, is DTGVSQNPRHKITKRGQNVTFRCDPISEHNRLYWYRQTLGQGPEFLTYFQNEAQLEKSRLLSDRFSAERPKGSFSTLEIQRTEQGDSAMYLCASSPRTGTEAFFGQGTRLTVV.

Concerning this clone itself: The read is 3 residues too short to cover the CDR3 end, so that end is filled in from the germline J gene. The chain carries TRBV13 and TRBJ2-3, with a tentative D call TRBD1 (5 bases). Per the germline V gene, CDR1 is PRHDT and CDR2 is FYEKMQ (reference sequence). Trimming removed 4 bases from V and 0 bases from J, with 17 bases in between. This CDR3 is 17 amino acids long. CDR3 DNA (partial): TGTGCCAGCAGCTCACGCCGCCAGGGTACCAGCACAGATACG. This gives the protein CASSSRRQGTSTDT. The entire CDR3 protein is CASSSRRQGTSTDTQYF.

Incomplete CDR3 DNA: TGTGCCATCAGTGCGGGGGGGACCAGGGAG. Protein product: CAISAGGTRE. The full CDR3 sequence reads CAISAGGTRELFF. This chain connects TRBV10-3 to TRBJ2-2; 8 bases map to TRBD2. Read coverage stops 3 residues before the CDR3 terminus; the germline J gene supplies the remainder. V gave up 4 bases and J gave up 9 bases; unmatched junction bases: 4. The germline V gene has CDR1 ENHRY and CDR2 SYGVKD. The CDR3 has 13 residues.

Note on this clone: Coverage ceases 3 residues before the CDR3 finishes, and the germline J gene fills in the end. The rearrangement joins TRBV28 to TRBJ1-5, with 8 bases lining up with TRBD1. With V trimmed by 3 bases and J by 6 bases, 7 bases remained unmatched. The CDR3 runs to 15 residues. The germline CDR1 and CDR2 sequences are MDHEN and SYDVKM. The CDR3 loop is CASSFPRGHGQPQHF. The CDR3 bases that were read are TGTGCCAGCAGTTTCCCCAGGGGGCACGGTCAGCCC.

Concerning this clone itself: Sequencing ends 3 residues short of the CDR3 end; the germline J gene provides the rest. This chain uses TRBV19 with TRBJ1-5; TRBD1 aligns across 7 bases. Germline CDR1 and CDR2: LNHDA and SQIVND (reference sequence). The CDR3 loop spans 15 amino acids. Unmatched junction bases numbered 8, after V lost 7 bases and J lost 2 bases. The sequenced CDR3 bases are TGTGCCAGTACCCAACAGGGGTCTCGCAATCAGCCC. Protein sequence: CASTQQGSRNQP. The whole CDR3 reads CASTQQGSRNQPQHF.

Remarks on this clone: From the germline J gene comes the end of the CDR3, since the read stops 3 residues before it. The chain carries TRBV5-1 and TRBJ1-6; no clear D gene. Per the germline V gene, CDR1 is SGHRS and CDR2 is YFSETQ. This CDR3 has 14 amino acids. V gave up 1 base and J gave up 4 bases, with 6 bases separating them. Here the CDR3 reads CASSLNSYNSPLHF. The sequenced CDR3 bases are TGCGCCAGCAGCTTGAACAGTTATAATTCACCC.